The 10 T cell receptor beta chains presented below share a single source sample, sequenced in a study of blood T cells in healthy people across ages. The authors ran a second PCR of roughly 7 to 11 cycles using a sample-barcoded 5' primer and a J-beta primer mix. TCRdb used MiXCR to reprocess the 5' RACE reads, holding one entry per CDR3 protein. The sample lists 700,000 to 950,000 distinct CDR3 sequences; 35% to 45% were seen once. Sequenced: blood. The receptors here all came from an older woman in good health.

This clonotype was detected a few times. The chain links TRBV20-1 to TRBJ2-7, with D possibly being TRBD1 (5 bases). CDR1 is DFQATT, CDR2 SNEGSKA, per germline (reference sequence). The V and J ends lost 2 bases and 6 bases respectively, with 14 bases between them. The CDR3 consists of 13 residues. The DNA of the CDR3 is TGCAGTGCTAGAAAAGGGGCAGGTACCGAGCAGTACTTC. Amino acids: CSARKGAGTEQYF.

This clonotype showed up many times. This chain connects TRBV7-2 to TRBJ2-7; no firm D call. The CDR3 totals 13 residues. Germline assignment: CDR1 SGHTA and CDR2 FQGNSA. Trimming removed 1 base from V and 7 bases from J, with 11 bases in between. In DNA form, the CDR3 reads TGTGCCAGCAGCTTAGAGGCTCAGACGGAGCAGTACTTC. Translated, it gives CASSLEAQTEQYF.

In the case of this clonotype: This could be a read error, since a much larger clone is one nucleotide away. The chain couples TRBV7-9 to TRBJ2-5, with 9 bases identical to TRBD2. Germline CDR1 is SEHNR and CDR2 is FQNEAQ (reference sequence). CDR3 size: 14 residues. CDR3 in DNA: TGTACCAGCAGCCTATCGGGGACTAGCAATGAGCAGTACTTC. Translated, it gives CTSSLSGTSNEQYF. Full variable domain (outside the CDR3, taken from reference TRBV7-9 and TRBJ2-5): DTGVSQNPRHKITKRGQNVTFRCDPISEHNRLYWYRQTLGQGPEFLTYFQNEAQLEKSRLLSDRFSAERPKGSFSTLEIQRTEQGDSAMYLCTSSLSGTSNEQYFGPGTRLLVL.

The gene calls are TRBV18 and TRBJ2-4; 7 bases match TRBD1. The DNA end is a closer match to TRBJ2-5, so the J assignment may be wrong. Germline CDR1 and CDR2: KGHSH and LQKENI. There are 16 residues in the CDR3. The CDR3 region is CASSPLGQEGRETQYF. The CDR3 coding sequence is TGTGCCAGCTCACCGCTTGGACAGGAAGGGCGAGAGACCCAGTACTTC.

The gene calls are TRBV29-1 and TRBJ2-7; no reliable D call. Looked up from germline, CDR1 is SQVTM and CDR2 is ANQGSEA. The CDR3 sequence is 13 residues long. Trimming left V 4 bases short and J 2 bases short, with 12 bases between. CDR3 in DNA: TGCAGCGTTGGTGGACGGCTAACCTACGAGCAGTACTTC. The encoded protein is CSVGGRLTYEQYF.

The CDR3 coding sequence is TGTGCCAGCAGCTTAACAGGGGTGGCAGATACGCAGTATTTT. Translating gives CASSLTGVADTQYF. The gene calls are TRBV13 and TRBJ2-3, with 7 bases identical to TRBD1. Per the germline V gene, CDR1 is PRHDT and CDR2 is FYEKMQ (reference sequence). CDR3 size: 14 residues. V was clipped by 2 bases and J by 4 bases; unmatched bases: 3.

This clonotype has more than one count but fewer than ten. The chain combines TRBV6-2 or TRBV6-3 with TRBJ2-3; the D gene is possibly TRBD2 (6 bases). Trimming stripped 1 base from V and 11 bases from J, with 19 bases between. The CDR3 sequence is 15 residues long. Germline lookup yields CDR1 MNHEY and CDR2 SVGEGT. The CDR3 reads CASSYYPGSLVWQYF. Written as DNA, the CDR3 is TGTGCCAGCAGTTACTACCCCGGGAGCTTAGTTTGGCAGTATTTT.

About this clonotype itself: One end of the junction is discordant with germline, which a read error may explain. The CDR3 protein is CSTMAGTGTQYF. The CDR3 nucleotides read TGCAGCACCATGGCGGGCACAGGTACGCAGTATTTT. The V gene is TRBV29-1, the J gene TRBJ2-3; perhaps D is TRBD1 or TRBD2 (5 bases each). CDR1 and CDR2 (germline): SQVTM, ANQGSEA. There are 12 residues in the CDR3.

The rearrangement joins TRBV5-8 to TRBJ1-5, with 10 bases identical to TRBD1. Germline loops: CDR1 SGHTS, CDR2 YDEGEE. V lost 4 bases, J lost 1 base, and 5 bases stayed unmatched. This CDR3 has 16 amino acids. The CDR3 DNA sequence: TGTGCCAGCAGCCCCGGGACAGGGGTAAGCAATCAGCCCCAGCATTTT. Translated: CASSPGTGVSNQPQHF.

As for this clonotype: It may be a read error: a sequence one base away is much more abundant. DNA for the CDR3: TGTGCCACCAGTGACCCACAGAAGTGGTCAGATACGCAGTATTTT. It codes for CATSDPQKWSDTQYF. This sequence joins TRBV24-1 and TRBJ2-3; D gene ambiguous. The CDR3 is 15 residues long. Germline-derived CDR1 and CDR2 are KGHDR and SFDVKD. With 4 bases removed from V and 4 bases from J, the gap between germline ends came to 14 bases.